Listed below are T cell receptor beta chains from one sample, sequenced in a study of blood T cell repertoires in COVID-19. Only in-frame clones appear in the TCRdb table, and some are missing; sequencing was by immunoSEQ multiplex PCR. This repertoire shows around 55,000 clones, around 80% found once; its top ten account for approximately 6.3%. The sample taken for sequencing was peripheral blood. The source is a human donor in a cohort sampled during active or convalescent COVID-19. Each CDR3 is given with its conserved first and last residue. D genes are given only for firm matches. A clone size is listed for some rows: how often the clone was seen (once, few, many), or a class if it is expanded.

J: TRBJ2-5
D: TRBD2
size: -
V: TRBV9
CDR3: CASSATSGVGETQYF
DNA: TGTGCCAGCAGCGCAACTAGCGGGGTCGGGGAGACCCAGTACTTC

J: TRBJ2-2
D: -
size: few
V: TRBV9
CDR3: CASSVDPRRDTGELFF
DNA: TGTGCCAGCAGCGTAGACCCCAGGAGGGACACCGGGGAGCTGTTTTTT

J: TRBJ2-7
D: TRBD2
size: -
V: TRBV12-3/TRBV12-4
CDR3: CASSGLAGHEQYF
DNA: TGTGCCAGCAGTGGACTAGCGGGGCACGAGCAGTACTTC

J: TRBJ1-5
D: -
size: -
V: TRBV9
CDR3: CASSVTGFSNQPQHF
DNA: TGTGCCAGCAGCGTAACGGGTTTTAGCAATCAGCCCCAGCATTTT

J: TRBJ1-2
D: -
size: -
V: TRBV5-1
CDR3: CASSLGTVEITNYGYTF
DNA: TGCGCCAGCAGCTTGGGGACAGTAGAAATAACTAACTATGGCTACACCTTC

J: TRBJ1-6
D: TRBD1
size: few
V: TRBV6-5
CDR3: CASSYGRTGNSPLHF
DNA: TGTGCCAGCAGTTACGGACGGACAGGAAATTCACCCCTCCACTTT

J: TRBJ2-5
D: -
size: -
V: TRBV6-1
CDR3: CASSEAFLGGETQYF
DNA: TGTGCCAGCAGTGAAGCGTTTCTCGGGGGAGAGACCCAGTACTTC

J: TRBJ2-7
D: -
size: once
V: TRBV21-1
CDR3: CASSSSSRQGPYEQYF
DNA: TGTGCCAGCAGCTCCTCCTCGAGACAGGGTCCCTACGAGCAGTACTTC

J: TRBJ1-5
D: TRBD1
size: -
V: TRBV4-1
CDR3: CASSPGTGGNQPQHF
DNA: TGCGCCAGCAGCCCAGGGACAGGGGGCAATCAGCCCCAGCATTTT

J: TRBJ2-7
D: TRBD2
size: -
V: TRBV5-4
CDR3: CASSLSGGVSYEQYF
DNA: TGTGCCAGCAGCTTGTCCGGGGGGGTCTCCTACGAGCAGTACTTC

J: TRBJ1-1
D: -
size: -
V: TRBV5-1
CDR3: CASSPGDTEAFF
DNA: TGCGCCAGCAGCCCCGGGGACACTGAAGCTTTCTTT

J: TRBJ2-7
D: TRBD1
size: -
V: TRBV5-1
CDR3: CASSAGQGSHEQYF
DNA: TGCGCCAGCAGCGCAGGACAGGGTAGCCACGAGCAGTACTTC

J: TRBJ2-1
D: -
size: -
V: TRBV3-1/TRBV3-2
CDR3: CASSPQANEQFF
DNA: TGTGCCAGCAGCCCTCAGGCAAATGAGCAGTTCTTC

J: TRBJ2-7
D: TRBD1
size: -
V: TRBV4-1
CDR3: CASSQRTGSNYEQYF
DNA: TGCGCCAGCAGCCAGCGGACAGGTTCTAACTACGAGCAGTACTTC

J: TRBJ1-1
D: TRBD1
size: -
V: TRBV13
CDR3: CASSLRTGSMNTEAFF
DNA: TGTGCCAGCAGCCTCCGGACAGGGTCTATGAACACTGAAGCTTTCTTT

J: TRBJ2-6
D: -
size: -
V: TRBV4-1
CDR3: CASSQGGAGASSGANVLTF
DNA: TGCGCCAGCAGCCAAGGGGGAGCAGGGGCCAGCTCTGGGGCCAACGTCCTGACTTTC

J: TRBJ2-5
D: TRBD1
size: once
V: TRBV6-6
CDR3: CASSAPGQGEETQYF
DNA: TGTGCCAGCAGTGCTCCGGGACAGGGGGAAGAGACCCAGTACTTC

J: TRBJ2-5
D: TRBD2
size: -
V: TRBV10-2
CDR3: CASSETSGGPETQYF
DNA: TGCGCCAGCAGTGAGACTAGCGGGGGTCCCGAGACCCAGTACTTC

J: TRBJ1-5
D: -
size: -
V: TRBV18
CDR3: CASSPSPDYSNQPQHF
DNA: TGTGCCAGCTCACCATCCCCAGACTATAGCAATCAGCCCCAGCATTTT

J: TRBJ2-7
D: -
size: -
V: TRBV3-1/TRBV3-2
CDR3: CASSQDSYGYEQYF
DNA: TGTGCCAGCAGCCAAGATTCTTACGGCTACGAGCAGTACTTC

J: TRBJ2-1
D: TRBD2
size: many
V: TRBV11-2
CDR3: CASSPNGGAYNEQFF
DNA: TGTGCCAGCAGCCCCAACGGGGGGGCCTACAATGAGCAGTTCTTC

J: TRBJ1-2
D: TRBD1
size: -
V: TRBV18
CDR3: CASSPGQGGGYTF
DNA: TGTGCCAGCTCACCGGGACAGGGAGGTGGCTACACCTTC

J: TRBJ2-2
D: -
size: few
V: TRBV19
CDR3: CASSARLETGELFF
DNA: TGTGCCAGTAGTGCCCGACTGGAAACCGGGGAGCTGTTTTTT

J: TRBJ1-1
D: -
size: -
V: TRBV7-8
CDR3: CASTTPGAPNTEAFF
DNA: TGTGCCAGCACCACCCCTGGAGCCCCGAACACTGAAGCTTTCTTT

J: TRBJ1-5
D: TRBD1
size: -
V: TRBV12-5
CDR3: CASGKGQIISNQPQHF
DNA: TGTGCTAGTGGTAAGGGACAGATCATTAGCAATCAGCCCCAGCATTTT

J: TRBJ1-3
D: -
size: few
V: TRBV6-5
CDR3: CASRARDSGNTIYF
DNA: TGTGCCAGCAGAGCCAGGGACTCTGGAAACACCATATATTTT

J: TRBJ1-6
D: -
size: few
V: TRBV24-1
CDR3: CATSGNRNSPLHF
DNA: TGTGCCACCAGTGGTAACAGGAATTCACCCCTCCACTTT

J: TRBJ1-5
D: TRBD1
size: -
V: TRBV5-4
CDR3: CASSIQGGNQPQHF
DNA: TGTGCCAGCAGTATACAGGGGGGGAATCAGCCCCAGCATTTT

J: TRBJ2-6
D: TRBD2
size: -
V: TRBV25-1
CDR3: CASSEELAGAGANVLTF
DNA: TGTGCCAGCAGCGAAGAATTAGCGGGGGCTGGGGCCAACGTCCTGACTTTC

J: TRBJ1-2
D: -
size: -
V: TRBV19
CDR3: CATRRAGQGSYGYTF
DNA: TGTGCCACGAGGAGAGCCGGGCAGGGTTCCTATGGCTACACCTTC

J: TRBJ1-5
D: -
size: -
V: TRBV27
CDR3: CASRPRRGLSNQPQHF
DNA: TGTGCCAGCAGACCCAGGAGGGGACTTAGCAATCAGCCCCAGCATTTT

J: TRBJ1-2
D: TRBD1
size: -
V: TRBV5-6
CDR3: CASSPTDRDAYGYTF
DNA: TGTGCCAGCAGCCCTACTGACAGGGACGCCTATGGCTACACCTTC

J: TRBJ2-7
D: TRBD2
size: -
V: TRBV30
CDR3: CAWSPTLTSGGTYEQYF
DNA: TGTGCCTGGAGTCCCACTTTAACTAGCGGGGGGACCTACGAGCAGTACTTC

J: TRBJ2-3
D: TRBD1
size: -
V: TRBV2
CDR3: CASRDRGGADTQYF
DNA: TGTGCCAGCAGGGACAGGGGGGGAGCAGATACGCAGTATTTT

J: TRBJ2-1
D: TRBD1
size: -
V: TRBV6-6
CDR3: CASRPETGGGFNEQFF
DNA: TGTGCCAGCAGACCAGAGACAGGGGGCGGTTTCAATGAGCAGTTCTTC

J: TRBJ1-1
D: -
size: -
V: TRBV27
CDR3: CASSLGGEEAFF
DNA: TGTGCCAGCAGTTTAGGAGGGGAGGAAGCTTTCTTT